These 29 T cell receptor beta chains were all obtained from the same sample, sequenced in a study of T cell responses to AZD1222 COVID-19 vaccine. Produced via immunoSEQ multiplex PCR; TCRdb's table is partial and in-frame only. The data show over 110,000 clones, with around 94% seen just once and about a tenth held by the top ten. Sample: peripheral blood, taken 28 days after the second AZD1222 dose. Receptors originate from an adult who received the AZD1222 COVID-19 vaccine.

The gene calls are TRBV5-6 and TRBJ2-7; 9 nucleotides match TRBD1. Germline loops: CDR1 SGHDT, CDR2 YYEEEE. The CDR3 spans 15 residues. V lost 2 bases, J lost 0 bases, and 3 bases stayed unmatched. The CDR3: CASSFGQGSSYEQYV. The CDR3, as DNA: TGTGCCAGCAGCTTCGGACAGGGGAGCTCCTACGAGCAGTACGTC.

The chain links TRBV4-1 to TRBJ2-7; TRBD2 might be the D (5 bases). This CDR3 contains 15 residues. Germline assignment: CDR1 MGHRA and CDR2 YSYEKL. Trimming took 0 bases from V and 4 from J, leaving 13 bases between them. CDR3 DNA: TGCGCCAGCAGCCAAGATACAACTAGGGCTTACGAGCAGTACTTC. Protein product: CASSQDTTRAYEQYF.

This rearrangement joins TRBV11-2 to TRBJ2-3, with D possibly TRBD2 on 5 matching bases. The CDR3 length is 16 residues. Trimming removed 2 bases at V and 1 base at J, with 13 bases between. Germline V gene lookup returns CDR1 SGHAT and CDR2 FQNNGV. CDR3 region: CASSLSHGVGTDTQYF. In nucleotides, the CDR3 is TGTGCCAGCAGCTTATCGCACGGGGTCGGCACAGATACGCAGTATTTT.

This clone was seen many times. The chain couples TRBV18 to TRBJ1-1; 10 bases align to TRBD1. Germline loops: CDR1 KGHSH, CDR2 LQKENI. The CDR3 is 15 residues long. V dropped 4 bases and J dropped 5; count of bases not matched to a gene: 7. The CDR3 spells CASSRDRGRGTEAFF. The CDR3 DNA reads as TGTGCCAGCTCACGGGACAGGGGTCGGGGGACTGAAGCTTTCTTT.

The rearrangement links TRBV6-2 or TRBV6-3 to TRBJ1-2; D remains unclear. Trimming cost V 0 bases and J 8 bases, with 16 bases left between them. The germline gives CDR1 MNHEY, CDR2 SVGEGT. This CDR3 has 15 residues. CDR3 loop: CASSYSNPEVRGYTF. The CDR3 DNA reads TGTGCCAGCAGTTACTCGAACCCAGAGGTACGCGGCTACACCTTC.

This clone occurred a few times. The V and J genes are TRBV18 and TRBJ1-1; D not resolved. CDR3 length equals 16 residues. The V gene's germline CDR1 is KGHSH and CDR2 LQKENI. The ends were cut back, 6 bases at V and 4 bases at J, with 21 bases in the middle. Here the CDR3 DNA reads TGTGCCAGCTCCCCTACCACGAGCAATTTAGGCACTGAAGCTTTCTTT. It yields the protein CASSPTTSNLGTEAFF.

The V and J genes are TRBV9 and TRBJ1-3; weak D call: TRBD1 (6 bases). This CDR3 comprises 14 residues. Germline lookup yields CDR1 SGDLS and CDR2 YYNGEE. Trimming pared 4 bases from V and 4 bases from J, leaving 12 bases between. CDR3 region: CASSLTGTGNTIYF. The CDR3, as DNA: TGTGCCAGCAGCCTCACCGGGACAGGAAACACCATATATTTT.

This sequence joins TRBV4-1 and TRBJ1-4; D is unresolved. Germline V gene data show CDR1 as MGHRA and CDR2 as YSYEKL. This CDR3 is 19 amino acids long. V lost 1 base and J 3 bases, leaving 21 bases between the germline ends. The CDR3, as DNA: TGCGCCAGCAGCCAAGCCGTTACCCCTCTGATTTTGTCTAATGAAAAACTGTTTTTT. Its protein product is CASSQAVTPLILSNEKLFF.

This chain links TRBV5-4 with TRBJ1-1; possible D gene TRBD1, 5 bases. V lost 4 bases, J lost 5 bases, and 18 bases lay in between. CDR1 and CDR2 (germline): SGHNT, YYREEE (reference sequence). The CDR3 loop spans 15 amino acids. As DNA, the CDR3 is TGTGCCAGCAGCCCCCCGGGGCCTAAGCGGACTGAAGCTTTCTTT. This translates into CASSPPGPKRTEAFF.

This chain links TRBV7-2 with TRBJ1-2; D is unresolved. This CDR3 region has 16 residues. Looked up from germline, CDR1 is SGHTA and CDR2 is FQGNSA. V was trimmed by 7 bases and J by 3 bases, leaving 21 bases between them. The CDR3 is CASTSQSERHHYGYTF. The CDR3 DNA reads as TGTGCCAGCACCTCCCAATCGGAGCGCCACCACTATGGCTACACCTTC.

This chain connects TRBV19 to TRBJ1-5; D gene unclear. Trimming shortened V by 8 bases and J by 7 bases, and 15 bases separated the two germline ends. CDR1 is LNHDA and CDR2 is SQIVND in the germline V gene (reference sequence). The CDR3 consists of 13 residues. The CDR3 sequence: CASAKLGGQPQHF. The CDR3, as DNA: TGTGCCAGTGCCAAATTGGGAGGCCAGCCCCAGCATTTT.

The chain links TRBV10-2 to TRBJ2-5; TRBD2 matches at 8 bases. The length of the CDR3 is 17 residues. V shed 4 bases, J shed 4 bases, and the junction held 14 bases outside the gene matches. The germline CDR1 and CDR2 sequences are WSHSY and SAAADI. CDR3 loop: CASSGGRGAGVTETQYF. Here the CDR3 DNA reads TGCGCCAGCAGTGGGGGGAGGGGAGCGGGAGTCACAGAGACCCAGTACTTC.

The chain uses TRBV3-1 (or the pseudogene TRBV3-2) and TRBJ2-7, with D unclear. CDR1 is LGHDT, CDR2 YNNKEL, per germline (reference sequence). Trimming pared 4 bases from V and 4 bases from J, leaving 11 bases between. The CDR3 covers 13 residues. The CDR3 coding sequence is TGTGCCAGCAGCCCGTCCGGAGCTTACGAGCAGTACTTC. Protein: CASSPSGAYEQYF.

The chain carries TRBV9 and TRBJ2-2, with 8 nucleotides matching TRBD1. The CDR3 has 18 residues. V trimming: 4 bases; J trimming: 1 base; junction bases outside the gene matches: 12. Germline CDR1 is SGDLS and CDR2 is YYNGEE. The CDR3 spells CASSLGTGESLNTGELFF. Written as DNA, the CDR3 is TGTGCCAGCAGCTTAGGGACAGGCGAATCGTTGAACACCGGGGAGCTGTTTTTT.

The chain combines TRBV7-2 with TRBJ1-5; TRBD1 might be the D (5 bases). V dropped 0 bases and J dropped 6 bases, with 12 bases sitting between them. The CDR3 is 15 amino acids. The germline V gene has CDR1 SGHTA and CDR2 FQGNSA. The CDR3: CASSLAVGGGQPQHF. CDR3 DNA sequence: TGTGCCAGCAGCTTAGCGGTGGGGGGTGGTCAGCCCCAGCATTTT.

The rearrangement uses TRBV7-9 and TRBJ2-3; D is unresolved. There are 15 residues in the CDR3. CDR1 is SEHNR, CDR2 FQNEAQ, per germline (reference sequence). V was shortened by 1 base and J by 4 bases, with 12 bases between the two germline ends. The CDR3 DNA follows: TGTGCCAGCAGCTTAGTATCAGTCTACCCAGATACGCAGTATTTT. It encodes CASSLVSVYPDTQYF. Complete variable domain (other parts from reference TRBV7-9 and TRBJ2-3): DTGVSQNPRHKITKRGQNVTFRCDPISEHNRLYWYRQTLGQGPEFLTYFQNEAQLEKSRLLSDRFSAERPKGSFSTLEIQRTEQGDSAMYLCASSLVSVYPDTQYFGPGTRLTVL.

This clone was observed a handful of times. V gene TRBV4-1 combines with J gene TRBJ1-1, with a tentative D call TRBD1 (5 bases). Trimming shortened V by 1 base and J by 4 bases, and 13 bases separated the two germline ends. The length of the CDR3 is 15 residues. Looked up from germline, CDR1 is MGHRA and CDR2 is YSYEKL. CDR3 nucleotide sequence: TGCGCCAGCAGCCAAGTTGGGGGTCGGGTCACTGAAGCTTTCTTT. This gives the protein CASSQVGGRVTEAFF.

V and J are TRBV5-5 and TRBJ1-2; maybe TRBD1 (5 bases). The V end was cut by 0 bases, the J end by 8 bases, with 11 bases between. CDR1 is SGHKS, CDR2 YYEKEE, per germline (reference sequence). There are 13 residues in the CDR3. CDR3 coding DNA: TGTGCCAGCAGCTTGGGCACGGGGGACGGCTACACCTTC. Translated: CASSLGTGDGYTF.

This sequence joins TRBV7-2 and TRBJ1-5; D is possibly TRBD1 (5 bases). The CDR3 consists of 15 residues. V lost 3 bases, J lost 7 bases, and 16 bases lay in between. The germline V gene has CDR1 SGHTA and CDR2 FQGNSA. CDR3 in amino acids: CASSLGGGRGQPQHF. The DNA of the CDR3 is TGTGCCAGCAGCTTGGGCGGGGGAAGGGGACAGCCCCAGCATTTT.

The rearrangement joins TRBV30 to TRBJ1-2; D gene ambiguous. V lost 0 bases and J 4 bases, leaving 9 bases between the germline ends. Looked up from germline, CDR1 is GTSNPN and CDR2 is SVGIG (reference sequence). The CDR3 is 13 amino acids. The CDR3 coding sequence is TGTGCCTGGAGTGTACAGATTTCCTATGGCTACACCTTC. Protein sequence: CAWSVQISYGYTF.

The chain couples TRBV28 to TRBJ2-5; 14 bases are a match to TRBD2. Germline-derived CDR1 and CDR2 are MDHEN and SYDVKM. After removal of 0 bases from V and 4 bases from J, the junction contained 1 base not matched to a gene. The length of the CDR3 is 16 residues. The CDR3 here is CASSLWTSGGAETQYF. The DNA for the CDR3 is TGTGCCAGCAGTTTATGGACTAGCGGGGGGGCAGAGACCCAGTACTTC.

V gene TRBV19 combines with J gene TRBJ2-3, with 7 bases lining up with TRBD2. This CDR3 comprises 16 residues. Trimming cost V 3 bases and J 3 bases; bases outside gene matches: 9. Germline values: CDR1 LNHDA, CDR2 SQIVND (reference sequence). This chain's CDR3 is CASSISGGRGTDTQYF. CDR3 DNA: TGTGCCAGTAGTATTTCGGGGGGACGGGGGACAGATACGCAGTATTTT.

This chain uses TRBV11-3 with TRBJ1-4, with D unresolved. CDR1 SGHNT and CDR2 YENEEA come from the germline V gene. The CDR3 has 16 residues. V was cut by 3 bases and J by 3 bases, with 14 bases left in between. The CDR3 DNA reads TGTGCCAGCAGCTTGGAGGGCTTTAGGGCTAATGAAAAACTGTTTTTT. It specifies CASSLEGFRANEKLFF.

In nucleotides, the CDR3 is TGTGCCAGCACCCTCGAGAAAATCTATAGCAATCAGCCCCAGCATTTT. Protein sequence: CASTLEKIYSNQPQHF. The chain links TRBV2 to TRBJ1-5; no clear D. CDR3 length: 16 amino acids. V lost 7 bases, J lost 0 bases, and 16 bases lay in between. Germline CDR1 is SNHLY and CDR2 is FYNNEI.

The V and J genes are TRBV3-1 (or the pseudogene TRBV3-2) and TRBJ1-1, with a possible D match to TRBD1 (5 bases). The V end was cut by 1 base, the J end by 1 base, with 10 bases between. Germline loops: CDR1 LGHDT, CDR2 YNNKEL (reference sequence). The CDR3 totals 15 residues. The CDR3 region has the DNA TGTGCCAGCAGCCAAGGGTTCACAGGGAACACTGAAGCTTTCTTT. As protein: CASSQGFTGNTEAFF.

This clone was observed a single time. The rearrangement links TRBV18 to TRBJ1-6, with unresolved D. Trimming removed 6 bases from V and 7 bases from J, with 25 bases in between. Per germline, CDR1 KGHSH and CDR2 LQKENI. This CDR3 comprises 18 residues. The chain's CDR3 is CASSSQPGVQKINSPLHF. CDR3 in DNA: TGTGCCAGCTCCTCCCAACCCGGAGTACAGAAGATAAATTCACCCCTCCACTTT. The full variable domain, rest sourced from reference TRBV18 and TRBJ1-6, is NAGVMQNPRHLVRRRGQEARLRCSPMKGHSHVYWYRQLPEEGLKFMVYLQKENIIDESGMPKERFSAEFPKEGPSILRIQQVVRGDSAAYFCASSSQPGVQKINSPLHFGNGTRLTVT.

CDR3 amino acids: CASSQEKPGGSTDTQYF. CDR3 nucleotide sequence: TGCGCCAGCAGCCAAGAGAAACCGGGGGGGAGCACAGATACGCAGTATTTT. J is TRBJ2-3 and V is TRBV4-1; 8 nucleotides match TRBD2. The CDR3 length is 17 residues. V was clipped by 0 bases and J by 0 bases; unmatched bases: 5. Germline CDR1 reads MGHRA; CDR2 reads YSYEKL.

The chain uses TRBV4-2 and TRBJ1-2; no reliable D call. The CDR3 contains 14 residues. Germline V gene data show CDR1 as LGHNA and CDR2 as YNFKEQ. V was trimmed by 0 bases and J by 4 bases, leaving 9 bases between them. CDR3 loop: CASSQDLRSYGYTF. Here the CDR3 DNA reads TGTGCCAGCAGCCAAGATTTAAGGTCCTATGGCTACACCTTC.

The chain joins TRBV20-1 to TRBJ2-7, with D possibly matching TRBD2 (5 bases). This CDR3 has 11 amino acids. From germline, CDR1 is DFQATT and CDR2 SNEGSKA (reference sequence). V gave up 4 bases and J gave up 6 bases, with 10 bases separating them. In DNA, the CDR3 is TGCAGTGCTAAGTCGGGATTCGAGCAGTACGTC. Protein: CSAKSGFEQYV.